The T cell receptor beta chain described here comes from a study of monozygotic twins with inflammatory bowel disease (dated by TCRdb to about 2019). Regarding the research as a whole: The full study comprised about 28 monozygotic twin pairs: nine German pairs (four IBD-concordant, five IBD-discordant) and 19 IBD-discordant Danish pairs. Within discordant pairs, disease-associated traits were sought mainly by comparing IBD patients with their genetically identical healthy co-twins. Each individual had, on average, about 151 000 unique TCRalpha sequences and 181 000 unique TCRbeta sequences available for analysis.

Study-wide conclusions, independent of this receptor: IBD patients had lower TCRbeta repertoire diversity, measured by the inverse Simpson index, than their healthy co-twins. Distinction between different T cell subtypes could not be achieved in the analysis. No single strong signal or clonotype linked to IBD turned up in the results, so the idea that one exists was not supported. Compared with healthy twins, IBD patients shared fewer clonotypes with other individuals, and the difference was most pronounced in patients with signs of disease activity. Background noise and inter-individual variability may have been introduced into the repertoires by the differing immunosuppressive treatments among patients. Concordant and discordant twins showed no difference in repertoire similarity, possibly because of limited statistical power.

Library creation used 5' RACE. The input for every TCR library was around 3,800 ng of total RNA. For each sample, cDNA was synthesized in eight separate reactions using SMARTScribe reverse transcriptase. During cDNA synthesis, template switching introduced unique molecular identifiers that contained a 6-nucleotide sample barcode. TCRalpha and TCRbeta cDNA was amplified by two nested PCRs of approximately 17 and 9 cycles, with bead purification after each PCR. Before amplification, the cDNA was treated with uracil DNA-glycosylase and purified using the QIAquick PCR purification kit. The second PCR added Illumina TruSeq-compatible adapters along with sample-specific barcodes. Library quality and concentration were assessed using TapeStation and Qubit, and about 5.2 ng of each library was pooled. Sequencing of the pooled libraries was done on an Illumina HiSeq2500 single-index Rapid Run using custom sequencing primers and 2 x 100 bp reads. The authors' analysis ran thus. MiGEC version 1.2.6 was used for UMI-based consensus assembly to correct PCR and sequencing errors. MiXCR version 2.1.1 handled V(D)J alignment, clonotype assembly and CDR3 extraction. To normalise gene usage, clonotype sharing and MAIT/NKT TCR abundance, the top 1000, 10 000 and 20 000 clonotypes in each sample were analysed. Diversity was computed as the inverse Simpson index with the vegan R package after downsampling to 27 000 UMIs. Statistical testing used paired Mann-Whitney U tests on the discordant twin pairs and applied Benjamini-Hochberg correction for multiple testing. TCRdb reanalyzed the reads, keeping one entry per CDR3 protein sequence and omitting DNA. TCRdb's processing, not the authors', yielded these V and J calls. This sample's clone table shows about 150,000 distinct CDR3 sequences. The ten largest clones represent 1% to 1.5% of the sample.

Concerning this clonotype: Its target antigen remains unknown.

CDR3 length: 13 amino acids, cysteine to phenylalanine. No DNA was logged. The germline V gene provides CDR1 SGHAT and CDR2 FQNNGV. A roughly 2.5 ml peripheral blood sample was drawn into PAXgene tubes per donor and stored at -80°C. Total RNA was isolated from whole blood with the PAXgene blood miRNA kit on an automated QIAcube, without T cell sorting. Peripheral blood from monozygotic twin pairs concordant or discordant for inflammatory bowel disease was subjected to deep TCRalpha and TCRbeta repertoire profiling with unique molecular barcoding. Smoking habits were recorded for all twin pairs, with individuals classified as current, former or never smokers.

The sequence links TRBV11-2 to TRBJ1-2. The clonotype was recovered from a human donor with ulcerative colitis or Crohn's disease, or a healthy co-twin of an affected twin (not recorded which). The sequenced sample was blood. The CDR3: CASSPVGDYGYTF.